The clone carrying this T cell receptor beta chain was seen more than once but under ten times. This sample is part of a study of T cell clones after liver transplantation. The wider study: Graft-donor-reactive sequences were compared with third-party-reactive TCRbeta sequences from pre-transplant mixed lymphocyte reactions. Without induction therapy, subjects received standard immunosuppression until 12-24 months post-transplant.

Sequencing used immunoSEQ multiplex PCR; TCRdb keeps in-frame clones, though not all of them. The sample has around 100,000 clones, approximately 79% seen once. V lost 1 base, J lost 8 bases, and 6 bases lay in between. The CDR3 contains 12 residues. Germline V gene lookup returns CDR1 KGHSH and CDR2 LQKENI. The source was CD4+ T cells from blood, collected approximately 43 months after liver transplant. The TCR originated in a human patient who received a liver transplant. The T cells may come from the graft donor. This chain joins TRBV18 and TRBJ2-1, with unresolved D. CDR3 sequence reads: CASSPLSDEQFF. The CDR3 nucleotides read TGTGCCAGCTCACCACTAAGCGATGAGCAGTTCTTC. The full variable domain, completed using reference TRBV18 and TRBJ2-1, is NAGVMQNPRHLVRRRGQEARLRCSPMKGHSHVYWYRQLPEEGLKFMVYLQKENIIDESGMPKERFSAEFPKEGPSILRIQQVVRGDSAAYFCASSPLSDEQFFGPGTRLTVL.